A single sample gave rise to the 7 T cell receptor beta chains below, sequenced in a study of spatial heterogeneity in lung cancer. Via MiXCR, TCRdb re-called the 5' RACE reads, giving one row per CDR3 protein. The sample shows some 3,500 distinct CDR3 sequences, over 25% of them seen only once. The time point: sample taken at primary tumor resection. TCRs were sequenced from unsorted whole RNA of tumor, nontumor lung or PBMC. The sample here was normal lung tissue next to the tumor, taken at surgery. These receptors came from a male donor with early-stage non-small cell lung cancer.

The rearrangement joins TRBV15 to TRBJ1-3, with D unresolved. V was clipped by 3 bases and J by 0 bases, with 9 bases between them. The germline CDR1 and CDR2 sequences are LNHNV and YYDKDF (reference sequence). This CDR3 is built from 15 residues. The CDR3 coding sequence is TGTGCCACCAGCAGGGGGTTTGCCTCTGGAAACACCATATATTTT. Its translation is CATSRGFASGNTIYF.

The rearrangement joins TRBV30 to TRBJ2-3, with D possibly TRBD2 on 5 matching bases. Trimming pared 5 bases from V and 6 bases from J, leaving 9 bases between. CDR3 length: 11 amino acids. CDR1 is GTSNPN and CDR2 is SVGIG in the germline V gene (reference sequence). The CDR3 here is CAWERADTQYF. CDR3 DNA: TGTGCCTGGGAGAGGGCTGATACGCAGTATTTT. Full variable domain (remainder filled in from reference TRBV30 and TRBJ2-3): SQTIHQWPATLVQPVGSPLSLECTVEGTSNPNLYWYRQAAGRGLQLLFYSVGIGQISSEVPQNLSASRPQDRQFILSSKKLLLSDSGFYLCAWERADTQYFGPGTRLTVL.

The sample holds a few counts of this clonotype. The gene calls are TRBV27 and TRBJ2-1; no clear D. CDR3 length: 13 residues. V lost 3 bases, J lost 9 bases, and 12 bases lay in between. Germline V CDR1 and CDR2: MNHEY, SMNVEV (reference sequence). In DNA, the CDR3 is TGTGCCAGCAGTTTCCAGACGGCCGGTGAGCAGTTCTTC. This sequence encodes CASSFQTAGEQFF.

The chain is built from TRBV7-9 and TRBJ1-1, with a possible D match to TRBD1 (5 bases). V lost 11 bases and J 9 bases, leaving 25 bases between the germline ends. This CDR3 region has 14 residues. Germline V gene lookup returns CDR1 SEHNR and CDR2 FQNEAQ (reference sequence). Here the CDR3 reads CASRDPSRTLKAFF. The DNA for the CDR3 is TGTGCCTCCAGGGACCCTTCCAGGACTCTTAAAGCTTTCTTT.

This clonotype is labeled medium-sized. The DNA for the CDR3 is TGTGCCAGCAGGTTTCAGGGAGGGGGAGAGACCCAGTACTTC. Amino acid sequence: CASRFQGGGETQYF. This rearrangement joins TRBV5-6 to TRBJ2-5, with D possibly matching TRBD2 (7 bases). V was clipped by 5 bases and J by 4 bases, with 15 bases between them. Germline-derived CDR1 and CDR2 are SGHDT and YYEEEE. The CDR3 runs to 14 residues.

This clonotype has ten or more counts. The chain has TRBV12-3 or TRBV12-4 and TRBJ2-3, with TRBD2 identical over 14 bases. CDR3 length: 16 amino acids. V shed 7 bases and J 5 bases; nucleotides not matched to a gene: 8. CDR3 DNA sequence: TGTGCCAGCACCGAGACTAGCGGGAGGGCCTTAGATACGCAGTATTTT. Translation: CASTETSGRALDTQYF.

This clonotype rates as large. The rearrangement links TRBV7-8 to TRBJ1-1, with 8 nucleotides matching TRBD1. The CDR3 sequence is 14 residues long. The germline gives CDR1 SGHVS, CDR2 FQNEAQ. Trimming removed 1 base from V and 6 bases from J; junction bases left unmatched: 4. As DNA, the CDR3 is TGTGCCAGCAGCTTAGTCCCGGACAGGGCTGAAGCTTTCTTT. Translated, it gives CASSLVPDRAEAFF.